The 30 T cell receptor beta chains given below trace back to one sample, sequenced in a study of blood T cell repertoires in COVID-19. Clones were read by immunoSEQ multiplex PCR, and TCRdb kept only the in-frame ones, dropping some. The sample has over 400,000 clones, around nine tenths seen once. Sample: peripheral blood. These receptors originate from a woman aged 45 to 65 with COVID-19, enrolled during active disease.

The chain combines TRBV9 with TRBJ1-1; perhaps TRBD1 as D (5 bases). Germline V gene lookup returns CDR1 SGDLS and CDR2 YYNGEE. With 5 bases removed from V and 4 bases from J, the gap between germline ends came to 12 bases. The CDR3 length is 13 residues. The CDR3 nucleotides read TGTGCCAGCAGACCTGTCGGGGGCACTGAAGCTTTCTTT. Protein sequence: CASRPVGGTEAFF.

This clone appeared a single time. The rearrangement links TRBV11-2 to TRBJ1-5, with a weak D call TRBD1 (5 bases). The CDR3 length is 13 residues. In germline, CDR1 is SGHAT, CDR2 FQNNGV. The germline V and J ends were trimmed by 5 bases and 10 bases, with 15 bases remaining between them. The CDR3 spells CASSMTAIEPQHF. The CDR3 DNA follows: TGTGCCAGCAGCATGACAGCCATTGAACCCCAGCATTTT.

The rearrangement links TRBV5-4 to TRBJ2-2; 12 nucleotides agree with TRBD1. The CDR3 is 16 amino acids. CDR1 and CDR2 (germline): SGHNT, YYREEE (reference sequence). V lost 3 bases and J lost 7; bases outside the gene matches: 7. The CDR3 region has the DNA TGTGCCAGCAGCTCCCCCGGGACAGGGGGCCTCGGGGAGCTGTTTTTT. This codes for CASSSPGTGGLGELFF. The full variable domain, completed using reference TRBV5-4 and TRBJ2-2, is ETGVTQSPTHLIKTRGQQVTLRCSSQSGHNTVSWYQQALGQGPQFIFQYYREEENGRGNFPPRFSGLQFPNYSSELNVNALELDDSALYLCASSSPGTGGLGELFFGEGSRLTVL.

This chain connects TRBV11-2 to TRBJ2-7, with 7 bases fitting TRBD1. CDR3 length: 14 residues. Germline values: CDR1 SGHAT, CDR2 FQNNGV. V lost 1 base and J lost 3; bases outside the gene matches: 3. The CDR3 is CASSLGRGHYEQYF. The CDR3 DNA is TGTGCCAGCAGCTTAGGTAGGGGGCACTACGAGCAGTACTTC.

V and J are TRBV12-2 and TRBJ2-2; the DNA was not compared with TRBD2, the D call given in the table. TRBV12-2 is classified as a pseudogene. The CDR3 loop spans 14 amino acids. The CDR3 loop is CAGNSGGETGELFF. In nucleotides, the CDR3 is TGTGCAGGAAATAGCGGGGGGGAAACCGGGGAGCTGTTTTTT.

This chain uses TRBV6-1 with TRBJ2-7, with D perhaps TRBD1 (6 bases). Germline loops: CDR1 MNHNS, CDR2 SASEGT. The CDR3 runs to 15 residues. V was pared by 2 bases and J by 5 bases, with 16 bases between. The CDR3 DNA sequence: TGTGCCAGCAGTGAATTCACAGGACAGCCTAACGAGCAGTACTTC. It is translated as CASSEFTGQPNEQYF.

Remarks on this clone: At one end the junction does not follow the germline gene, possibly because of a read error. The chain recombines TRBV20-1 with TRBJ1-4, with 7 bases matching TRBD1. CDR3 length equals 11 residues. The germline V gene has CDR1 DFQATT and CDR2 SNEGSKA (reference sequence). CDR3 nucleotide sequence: TGCAGTGTTAGACAGGGAGGAAAACTGTTTTTT. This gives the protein CSVRQGGKLFF.

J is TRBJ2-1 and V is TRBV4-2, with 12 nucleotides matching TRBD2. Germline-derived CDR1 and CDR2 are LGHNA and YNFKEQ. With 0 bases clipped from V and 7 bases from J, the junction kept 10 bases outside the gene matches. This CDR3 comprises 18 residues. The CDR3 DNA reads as TGTGCCAGCAGCCAAGATTCCCTACCCCTAGCGGGGGGGAATGAGCAGTTCTTC. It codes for CASSQDSLPLAGGNEQFF.

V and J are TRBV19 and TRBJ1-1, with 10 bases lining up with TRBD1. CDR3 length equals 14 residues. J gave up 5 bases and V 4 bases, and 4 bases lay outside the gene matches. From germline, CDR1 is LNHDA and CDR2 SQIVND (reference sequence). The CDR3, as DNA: TGTGCCAGTAGTACTTGGACAGGGGGGACTGAAGCTTTCTTT. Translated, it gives CASSTWTGGTEAFF.

The DNA of the CDR3 is TGTGCCAGCAGTTTAACAGGGCGCCAAGAGACCCAGTACTTC. It translates to CASSLTGRQETQYF. This rearrangement joins TRBV28 to TRBJ2-5, with D perhaps matching TRBD1 (6 bases). V was shortened by 2 bases and J by 1 base, with 8 bases between the two germline ends. Germline-derived CDR1 and CDR2 are MDHEN and SYDVKM. The CDR3 sequence is 14 residues long. Full variable domain (rest looked up from reference TRBV28 and TRBJ2-5): DVKVTQSSRYLVKRTGEKVFLECVQDMDHENMFWYRQDPGLGLRLIYFSYDVKMKEKGDIPEGYSVSREKKERFSLILESASTNQTSMYLCASSLTGRQETQYFGPGTRLLVL.

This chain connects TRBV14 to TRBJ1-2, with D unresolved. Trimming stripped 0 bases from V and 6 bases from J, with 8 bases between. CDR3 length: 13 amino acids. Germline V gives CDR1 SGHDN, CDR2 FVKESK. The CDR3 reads CASSQDLRDGYTF. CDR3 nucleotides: TGTGCCAGCAGCCAAGATCTCCGAGATGGCTACACCTTC. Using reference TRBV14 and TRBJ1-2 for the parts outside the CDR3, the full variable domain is EAGVTQFPSHSVIEKGQTVTLRCDPISGHDNLYWYRRVMGKEIKFLLHFVKESKQDESGMPNNRFLAERTGGTYSTLKVQPAELEDSGVYFCASSQDLRDGYTFGSGTRLTVV.

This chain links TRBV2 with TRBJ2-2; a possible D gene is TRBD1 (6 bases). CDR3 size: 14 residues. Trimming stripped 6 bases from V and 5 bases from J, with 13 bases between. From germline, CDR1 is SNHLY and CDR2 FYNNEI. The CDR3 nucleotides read TGTGCCAGCAGGGCACAGGGACCGACCGGGGAGCTGTTTTTT. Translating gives CASRAQGPTGELFF.

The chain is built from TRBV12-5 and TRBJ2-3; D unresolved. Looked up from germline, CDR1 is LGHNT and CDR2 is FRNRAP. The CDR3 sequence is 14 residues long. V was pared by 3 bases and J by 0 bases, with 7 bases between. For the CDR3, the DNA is TGTGCTAGTGGTTTTCCCCAGAGCACAGATACGCAGTATTTT. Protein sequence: CASGFPQSTDTQYF.

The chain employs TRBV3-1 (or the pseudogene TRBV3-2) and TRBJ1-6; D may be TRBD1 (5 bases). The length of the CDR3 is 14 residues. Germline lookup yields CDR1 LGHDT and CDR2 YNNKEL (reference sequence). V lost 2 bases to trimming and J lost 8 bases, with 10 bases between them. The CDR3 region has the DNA TGTGCCAGCAGCCAAAGGGGCCGGGATTCACCCCTCCACTTT. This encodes CASSQRGRDSPLHF.

The CDR3 sequence is CASSLVRLGTDTQYF. The CDR3 coding sequence is TGTGCCAGCAGCTTGGTCAGGTTGGGCACAGATACGCAGTATTTT. The chain has TRBV5-8 and TRBJ2-3; no clear D. The CDR3 is made up of 15 amino acids. Germline assignment: CDR1 SGHTS and CDR2 YDEGEE. Trimming shortened V by 0 bases and J by 1 base, and 9 bases separated the two germline ends.

The CDR3 region is CASSLFTGFENEKLFF. In nucleotides, the CDR3 is TGTGCCAGCAGCTTATTCACGGGGTTTGAGAATGAAAAACTGTTTTTT. This sequence joins TRBV7-9 and TRBJ1-4; no reliable D call. V lost 2 bases and J 5 bases, leaving 15 bases between the germline ends. This CDR3 is 16 amino acids long. Looked up from germline, CDR1 is SEHNR and CDR2 is FQNEAQ (reference sequence).

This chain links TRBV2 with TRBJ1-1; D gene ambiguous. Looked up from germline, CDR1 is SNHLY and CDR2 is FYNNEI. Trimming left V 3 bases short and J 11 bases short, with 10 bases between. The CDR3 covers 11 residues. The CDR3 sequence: CASSDPKEAFF. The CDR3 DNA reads TGTGCCAGCAGTGACCCAAAGGAGGCTTTCTTT.

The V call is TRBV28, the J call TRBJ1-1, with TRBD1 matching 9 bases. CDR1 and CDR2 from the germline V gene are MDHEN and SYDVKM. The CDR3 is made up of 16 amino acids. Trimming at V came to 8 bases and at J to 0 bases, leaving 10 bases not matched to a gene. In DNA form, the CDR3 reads TGTGCCAGCCGGGGACAGGGTGATTGGATGAACACTGAAGCTTTCTTT. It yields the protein CASRGQGDWMNTEAFF.

CDR3 DNA: TGTGCCAGCAGCCAAGATACAGTCTTTAGCAATCAGCCCCAGCATTTT. Translated, it gives CASSQDTVFSNQPQHF. The chain joins TRBV3-1 (or the pseudogene TRBV3-2) to TRBJ1-5; D gene uncertain. The CDR3 totals 16 residues. In germline, CDR1 is LGHDT, CDR2 YNNKEL (reference sequence). The V end lost 0 bases, the J end lost 0 bases, and 9 bases lay between the germline ends.

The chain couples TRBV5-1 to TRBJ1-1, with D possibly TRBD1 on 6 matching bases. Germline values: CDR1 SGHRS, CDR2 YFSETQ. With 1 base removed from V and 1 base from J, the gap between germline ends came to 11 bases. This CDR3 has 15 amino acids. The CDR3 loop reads CASSLQFRGNTEAFF. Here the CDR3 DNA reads TGCGCCAGCAGCTTGCAGTTCAGGGGGAACACTGAAGCTTTCTTT.

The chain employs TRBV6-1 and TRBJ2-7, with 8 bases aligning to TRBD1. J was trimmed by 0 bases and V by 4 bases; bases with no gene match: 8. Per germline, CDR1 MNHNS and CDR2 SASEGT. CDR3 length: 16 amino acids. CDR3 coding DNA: TGTGCCAGCAGTGGAGGACAGGGCCCCAGCTCCTACGAGCAGTACTTC. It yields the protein CASSGGQGPSSYEQYF.

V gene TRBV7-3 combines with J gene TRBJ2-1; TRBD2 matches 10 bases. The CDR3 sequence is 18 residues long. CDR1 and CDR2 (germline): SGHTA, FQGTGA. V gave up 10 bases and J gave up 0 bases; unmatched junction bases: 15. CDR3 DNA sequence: TGTGCCACCATGGAGCTAGCGGGGGCCCCGAGCTCCTACAATGAGCAGTTCTTC. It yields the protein CATMELAGAPSSYNEQFF.

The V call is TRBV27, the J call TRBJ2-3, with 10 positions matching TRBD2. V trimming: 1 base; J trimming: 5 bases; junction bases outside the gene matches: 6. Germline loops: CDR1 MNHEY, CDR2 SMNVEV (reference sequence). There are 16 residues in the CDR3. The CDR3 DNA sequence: TGTGCCAGCAGTTTATTAGTAGCGGGGGGTGGAGATACGCAGTATTTT. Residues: CASSLLVAGGGDTQYF.

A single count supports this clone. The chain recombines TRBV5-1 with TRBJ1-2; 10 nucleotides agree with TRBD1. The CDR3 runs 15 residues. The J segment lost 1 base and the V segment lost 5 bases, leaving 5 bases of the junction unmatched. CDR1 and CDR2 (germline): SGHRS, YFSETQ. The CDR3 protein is CASRIGTGDNYGYTF. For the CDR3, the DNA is TGCGCCAGCAGAATCGGGACAGGGGATAACTATGGCTACACCTTC.

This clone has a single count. The CDR3 protein is CASSGSSGPTRRTIYF. In nucleotides, the CDR3 is TGTGCCAGCAGTGGGTCTTCGGGCCCCACCCGGAGGACCATATATTTT. The rearrangement uses TRBV2 and TRBJ1-3; D is ambiguous. This CDR3 comprises 16 residues. The germline CDR1 and CDR2 sequences are SNHLY and FYNNEI. Trimming took 4 bases from V and 10 from J, leaving 23 bases between them.

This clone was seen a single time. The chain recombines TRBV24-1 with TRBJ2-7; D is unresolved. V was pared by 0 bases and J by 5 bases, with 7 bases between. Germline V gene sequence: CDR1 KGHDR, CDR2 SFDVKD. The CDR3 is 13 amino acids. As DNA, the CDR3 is TGTGCCACCAGTGATTTGCGAACAGACGAGCAGTACTTC. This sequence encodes CATSDLRTDEQYF.

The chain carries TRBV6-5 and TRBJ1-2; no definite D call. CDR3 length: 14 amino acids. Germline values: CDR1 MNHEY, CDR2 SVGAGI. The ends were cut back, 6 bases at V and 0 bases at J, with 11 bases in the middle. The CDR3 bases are TGTGCCAGCAGCCCGACACAGACTAACTATGGCTACACCTTC. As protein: CASSPTQTNYGYTF.

In nucleotides, the CDR3 is TGTGCCTGGAGTGTATTTCTGGGGGGGCTCCGACCTCCTAGCTCTGGAAACACCATATATTTT. This gives the protein CAWSVFLGGLRPPSSGNTIYF. The chain recombines TRBV30 with TRBJ1-3, with TRBD1 as a possible D gene (6 bases). Germline V gene sequence: CDR1 GTSNPN, CDR2 SVGIG (reference sequence). This CDR3 contains 21 residues. Trimming took off 0 bases at V and 0 bases at J, with 27 bases between the two ends.

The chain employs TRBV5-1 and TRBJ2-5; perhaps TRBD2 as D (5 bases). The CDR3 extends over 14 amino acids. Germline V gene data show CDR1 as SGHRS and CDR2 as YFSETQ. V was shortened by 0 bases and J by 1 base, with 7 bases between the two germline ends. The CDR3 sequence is CASSLGGFQETQYF. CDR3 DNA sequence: TGCGCCAGCAGCTTGGGAGGGTTCCAAGAGACCCAGTACTTC.

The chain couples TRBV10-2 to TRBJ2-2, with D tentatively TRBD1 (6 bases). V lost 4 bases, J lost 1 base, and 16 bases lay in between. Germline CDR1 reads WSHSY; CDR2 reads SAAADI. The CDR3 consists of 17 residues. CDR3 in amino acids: CASSGDTTQMNTGELFF. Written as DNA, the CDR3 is TGCGCCAGCAGTGGGGACACAACTCAAATGAACACCGGGGAGCTGTTTTTT.